This T cell receptor beta chain stems from a study of CD8 T cells in Susac syndrome. Regarding the study as a whole: In total CD8+ repertoires, over 15 Susac-specific public clones were found, and CD8+ TEMRA repertoires had 5 or 6. It was in TEMRA cells and active patients that Susac CD8+ clonal expansion peaked. It was acknowledged in the study that its TCR sequencing and HLA analysis involved a relatively small number of individuals.

A quantity of roughly 0.5 to 1 ug RNA underwent reverse transcription using random hexamers. From the immunoSEQ multiplex PCR reads, TCRdb called clonotypes with MiXCR, one entry per CDR3 protein. The profile shows approximately 190,000 distinct CDR3 sequences, just under 95% of them singletons. Peripheral blood CD8+ and CD4+ T cells were profiled by TCR beta sequencing. Regarding this clonotype: Antigen unknown.

This clonotype was obtained from a human donor with Susac syndrome. Sequenced sample: CD8+ T cells from PBMCs.

The CDR3 nucleotides read TGTGCCTGGAGTCTTGGGATAGGAAGGGACCAGCCCCAGCATTTT. It yields the protein CAWSLGIGRDQPQHF. V usage is TRBV30 and J usage is TRBJ1-5; a possible D gene is TRBD1 (5 bases). Trimming took 2 bases from V and 7 from J, leaving 18 bases between them. CDR3 length: 15 residues. CDR1 and CDR2 (germline): GTSNPN, SVGIG (reference sequence).